Listed below are T cell receptor beta chains from one sample, sequenced in a study of shared clonotypes between healthy human individuals. TCRdb keeps only in-frame clones here, not all; method: immunoSEQ multiplex PCR. The repertoire holds about 110,000 clones, with under 70% as singletons. Input material: memory CD8+ T cells sorted from blood. These receptors were taken from a woman aged 25 to 39 in good health. Both conserved end residues are part of each CDR3. The D gene is left open where the match is weak. Clone size is shown for a subset of rows, as once, few, many or a class of expanded clone.

clone_size | d_call | j_call | v_call | cdr3_nt | cdr3_aa
. | . | TRBJ2-2 | TRBV9 | TGTGCCAGCAGCCCCCGGGCGCCCACCGGGGAGCTGTTTTTT | CASSPRAPTGELFF
. | TRBD2 | TRBJ2-3 | TRBV29-1 | TGCAGCGTCCTCGGGGGGGTGGCAGATACGCAGTATTTT | CSVLGGVADTQYF
. | TRBD2 | TRBJ2-1 | TRBV29-1 | TGCAGCGTTGAAGGACGGAGCGGGAGCTCCTACAATGAGCAGTTCTTC | CSVEGRSGSSYNEQFF
. | TRBD2 | TRBJ2-7 | TRBV27 | TGTGCCAGCAGTCCCCTAAGAGGACTAGCGGGAGTTTACGAGCAGTACTTC | CASSPLRGLAGVYEQYF
. | . | TRBJ1-2 | TRBV28 | TGTGCCAGCAGTTTGGGGGGGGCGGACTATGGCTACACCTTC | CASSLGGADYGYTF
few | . | TRBJ1-5 | TRBV7-9 | TGTGCCAGCAGCTCTCAAGACAGTCAGAATCAGCCCCAGCATTTT | CASSSQDSQNQPQHF
many | . | TRBJ2-7 | TRBV2 | TGTGCCAGCAGTGCTAAAGTGTACGAGCAGTACTTC | CASSAKVYEQYF
. | TRBD1 | TRBJ1-1 | TRBV9 | TGTGCCAGCAGCGTAGCCTGGGGGACAGCTGAAGCTTTCTTT | CASSVAWGTAEAFF
. | TRBD1 | TRBJ2-1 | TRBV5-4 | TGTGCCAGCAGCGAGAGACAGGGTCCCGACAATGAGCAGTTCTTC | CASSERQGPDNEQFF
medium-sized | TRBD1 | TRBJ1-2 | TRBV6-5 | TGTGCCAGCAGCCGACAGGGTGGGAACGATGGCTACACCTTC | CASSRQGGNDGYTF
. | . | TRBJ2-1 | TRBV11-2 | TGTGCCAGCAGCTTACTATCGGCTAGGGATAATGAGCAGTTCTTC | CASSLLSARDNEQFF
. | . | TRBJ1-1 | TRBV14 | TGTGCCAGCAGCTCCCCCGGGGGGGCGGCGGAGACTGAAGCTTTCTTT | CASSSPGGAAETEAFF
few | TRBD2 | TRBJ2-1 | TRBV7-9 | TGTGCCAGCAGTCCCACCCGATTAGCGGGAACCTACAATGAGCAGTTCTTC | CASSPTRLAGTYNEQFF
many | . | TRBJ2-7 | TRBV15 | TGTGCCACCAGCAGGGTCCCGGACCCAACCTACGAGCAGTACTTC | CATSRVPDPTYEQYF
. | . | TRBJ2-7 | TRBV28 | TGTGCCAGCAGTAGGACAGTGTACGAGCAGTACTTC | CASSRTVYEQYF
. | TRBD2 | TRBJ2-7 | TRBV6-5 | TGTGCCAGCCAAGAGGGACTAGCGGGAGGGCACGAGCAGTACTTC | CASQEGLAGGHEQYF
. | TRBD1 | TRBJ1-5 | TRBV4-1 | TGCGCCAGCAGCCCTGGTTTGACAGGGAGAAATCAGCCCCAGCATTTT | CASSPGLTGRNQPQHF
. | . | TRBJ2-7 | TRBV1 | TGCACCAGCAGCCACCAGACAGGGGGCATCTACGAGCAGTACTTC | CTSSHQTGGIYEQYF
many | TRBD2 | TRBJ2-4 | TRBV2 | TGTGCCAGCAGAGCGACTAGCGGGAGGGCCGGGAACATTCAGTACTTC | CASRATSGRAGNIQYF
. | TRBD1 | TRBJ1-1 | TRBV6-4 | TGTGCCAGCAGCCCTACAGGGGGGCTAGACACTGAAGCTTTCTTT | CASSPTGGLDTEAFF
. | TRBD1 | TRBJ2-3 | TRBV7-3 | TGTGCCAGCAGCCCGACAGGGGCCACAGATACGCAGTATTTT | CASSPTGATDTQYF
. | . | TRBJ2-7 | TRBV25-1 | TGTGCAAGTAGCAAGACTCCTAGCGAGCAGTACTTC | CASSKTPSEQYF
. | . | TRBJ1-2 | TRBV6-5 | TGTGCCAGCAGCCTACTTCCAGCTAACTATGGCTACACCTTC | CASSLLPANYGYTF
. | . | TRBJ2-2 | TRBV7-9 | TGTGCCAGCGTGGAACGGGCATACACCGGGGAGCTGTTTTTT | CASVERAYTGELFF
. | TRBD1 | TRBJ1-3 | TRBV6-5 | TGTGCCAGCAGTTATTGGCAGGGGGATAACACCATATATTTT | CASSYWQGDNTIYF
. | . | TRBJ2-7 | TRBV4-1 | TGCGCCAGCAGCCAAGATCAATTCGGGAGCTCCTACGAGCAGTACTTC | CASSQDQFGSSYEQYF
. | TRBD2 | TRBJ2-7 | TRBV13 | TGTGCCAGCAGCCTCAAGCGGGGCAACACCTACGAGCAGTACTTC | CASSLKRGNTYEQYF
. | . | TRBJ2-4 | TRBV29-1 | TGCAGCGCATGGGGAGGGGGAGCCACAGACATTCAGTACTTC | CSAWGGGATDIQYF
. | . | TRBJ2-7 | TRBV19 | TGTGCCAGTAGTGCACAGGGTCGGGTCAACGAGCAGTACTTC | CASSAQGRVNEQYF
. | TRBD2 | TRBJ2-7 | TRBV18 | TGTGCCAGCTCACCTGGGGGCGGGAGGCCTTCCTACGAGCAGTACTTC | CASSPGGGRPSYEQYF
many | . | TRBJ1-1 | TRBV6-4 | TGTGCCAGCAGTGAATCAGGGGCCAACACTGAAGCTTTCTTT | CASSESGANTEAFF
. | . | TRBJ1-5 | TRBV21-1 | TGTGCCAGCACCTGGGACCGGACAGGGGCTGCGTATCAGCCCCAGCATTTT | CASTWDRTGAAYQPQHF
. | . | TRBJ1-1 | TRBV9 | TGTGCCAGCAGCCAATCCTGGGGTAGTACTGAAGCTTTCTTT | CASSQSWGSTEAFF
. | . | TRBJ1-5 | TRBV7-9 | TGTGCCAGCAGCTTAGATGCTCTCAAGCCCCAGCATTTT | CASSLDALKPQHF
. | TRBD1 | TRBJ1-2 | TRBV27 | TGTGCCAGCAGTCGGTACACCGGGACAGGGGCCAATGGCTACACCTTC | CASSRYTGTGANGYTF
. | . | TRBJ2-1 | TRBV4-2 | TGTGCCAGCAGCCAAGATTTACTAGTCAATGAGCAGTTCTTC | CASSQDLLVNEQFF